The clone carrying this T cell receptor (beta chain) was observed a few times. What it binds is unknown. This sample was included in a study of beta chain features in type 1 diabetes. The sequenced template was cDNA made from the entire isolated RNA. Only in-frame clones appear in the TCRdb table, and some are missing; sequencing was by immunoSEQ multiplex PCR. Among about 300,000 clones listed, approximately 12% were seen once. The CDR3 consists of 17 residues. The J segment lost 5 bases and the V segment lost 3 bases, leaving 8 bases of the junction unmatched. Germline V lookup: CDR1 LNHNV, CDR2 YYDKDF (reference sequence). Study results and caveats: Type 1 diabetes patients had moderately but significantly shorter TCRB CDR3s in all four CD4+ subsets.

The source material was naive CD4+ T cells from blood. The rearrangement joins TRBV15 to TRBJ2-5; 14 bases agree with TRBD2. The TCR comes from a woman between 18 and 29 years old with type 1 diabetes. CDR3 sequence: CATSRRTSGRKVETQYF. The CDR3 nucleotides are TGTGCCACCAGCAGGAGGACTAGCGGGAGGAAAGTGGAGACCCAGTACTTC.